These 9 T cell receptor beta chains originate from one sample sequenced in a study of graft-versus-host responses after intestinal transplantation. TCRdb's table, derived via immunoSEQ multiplex PCR, lists solely in-frame clones and lacks some. The data show 60,000 to 75,000 clones, with about nine tenths seen just once and over 1.5% held by the top ten. Graft tissue processing released intraepithelial and lamina propria lymphocytes. Sequencing used ileum tissue, obtained 350 to 400 days after transplant. The origin of the receptors is a human patient who received an intestinal transplant, so some T cells may come from the graft donor.

V usage is TRBV27 and J usage is TRBJ1-6, with D perhaps matching TRBD1 (6 bases). V lost 6 bases and J 9 bases, leaving 15 bases between the germline ends. The CDR3 spans 14 residues. The V gene's germline CDR1 is MNHEY and CDR2 SMNVEV (reference sequence). CDR3 DNA: TGTGCCAGCAGGGGTGGAGGGGGGGTTTCACCCCTCCACTTT. Its protein is CASRGGGGVSPLHF.

The J gene is TRBJ1-1, the V gene TRBV5-6; perhaps TRBD1 as D (6 bases). The CDR3 spans 14 residues. Germline CDR1 reads SGHDT; CDR2 reads YYEEEE. V shed 1 base and J shed 4 bases, with 11 bases lying between them. The chain's CDR3 is CASSLTGIGTEAFF. CDR3 bases: TGTGCCAGCAGCTTGACAGGGATCGGCACTGAAGCTTTCTTT.

The V and J genes are TRBV19 and TRBJ2-2; D is undetermined. The length of the CDR3 is 16 residues. Germline-derived CDR1 and CDR2 are LNHDA and SQIVND (reference sequence). The V gene lost 1 base and the J gene lost 1 base, with 10 bases spanning the gap. The DNA of the CDR3 is TGTGCCAGTAGTATAGCTCCCGCCGGGAACACCGGGGAGCTGTTTTTT. It translates to CASSIAPAGNTGELFF.

The chain uses TRBV9 and TRBJ1-1, with D tentatively TRBD1 (6 bases). Germline V gives CDR1 SGDLS, CDR2 YYNGEE. This CDR3 has 13 amino acids. Trimming removed 3 bases from V and 5 bases from J, with 11 bases in between. Here the CDR3 DNA reads TGTGCCAGCAGCGCGAGGGGGATTACTGAAGCTTTCTTT. This encodes CASSARGITEAFF.

The chain carries TRBV10-3 and TRBJ2-1, with TRBD1 as a possible D gene (8 bases). The CDR3 runs 16 residues. Germline V gives CDR1 ENHRY, CDR2 SYGVKD. V was pared by 3 bases and J by 10 bases, with 22 bases between. The CDR3 DNA reads as TGTGCCATCAGTGACTGGACAGGGAGAGCCGGGGGGGAGCAGTTCTTC. It yields the protein CAISDWTGRAGGEQFF.

This clone appeared a single time. The rearrangement links TRBV6-1 to TRBJ2-2; a possible D gene is TRBD1 (5 bases). V dropped 4 bases and J dropped 6 bases, with 9 bases sitting between them. Germline V gene data show CDR1 as MNHNS and CDR2 as SASEGT. There are 13 residues in the CDR3. The CDR3 is CASSGRDAGELFF. The DNA of the CDR3 is TGTGCCAGCAGTGGCAGGGATGCCGGGGAGCTGTTTTTT.

This chain connects TRBV11-3 to TRBJ2-7; D is undetermined. CDR3 length: 10 amino acids. The V and J ends lost 5 bases and 6 bases respectively, with 5 bases between them. CDR1 is SGHNT, CDR2 YENEEA, per germline. CDR3 region: CASSDFEQYF. The CDR3 nucleotides are TGTGCCAGCAGCGACTTCGAGCAGTACTTC.

This clone was seen a few times. The chain uses TRBV10-2 and TRBJ2-2; 9 bases are shared with TRBD2. Germline assignment: CDR1 WSHSY and CDR2 SAAADI. This CDR3 is 16 amino acids long. The junction had 6 bases not matched to a gene; V was cut back by 4 bases and J by 3 bases. The CDR3 loop reads CASSGQAGGYTGELFF. CDR3 nucleotide sequence: TGCGCCAGCAGTGGGCAAGCGGGGGGATACACCGGGGAGCTGTTTTTT.

The V gene is TRBV15, the J gene TRBJ2-3; TRBD1 agrees at 10 bases. V was pared by 0 bases and J by 3 bases, with 9 bases of the junction left unmatched. This CDR3 spans 18 amino acids. The germline V gene encodes CDR1 LNHNV and CDR2 YYDKDF (reference sequence). The CDR3 protein is CATSRELPLGQGTDTQYF. As DNA, the CDR3 is TGTGCCACCAGCAGAGAACTTCCGTTGGGACAGGGGACAGATACGCAGTATTTT.